Listed here is a single T cell receptor beta chain. Its antigen remains unidentified. The sample is drawn from a study of T cell responses to AZD1222 COVID-19 vaccine. Study overall: The study pooled second doses at about 4 or about 12 weeks.

Produced via immunoSEQ multiplex PCR; TCRdb's table is partial and in-frame only. The sample holds approximately 180,000 clones; 85% to 90% are singletons and the top ten take roughly 1.7%. Findings and caveats of the study: There were vaccine-associated CD4 TCRs across spike, dominant at 160-218 and 743-854. Females outnumbered males among donors, who were mostly white British; clonal diversity was possibly underestimated. Compared with day 0, the breadth and depth of the Spike-specific TCR repertoire rose significantly after two doses of AZD1222.

This sequence originates from an adult in good health. The sample consisted of peripheral blood, taken on day 0 of AZD1222 vaccination.

CDR3 amino acids: CATSGGTAQETQYF. As DNA, the CDR3 is TGTGCCACCAGTGGGGGGACAGCCCAAGAGACCCAGTACTTC. The chain is built from TRBV24-1 and TRBJ2-5; 7 positions agree with TRBD1. The germline V gene has CDR1 KGHDR and CDR2 SFDVKD. The CDR3 has 14 residues. J gave up 1 base and V 5 bases, and 3 bases lay outside the gene matches.